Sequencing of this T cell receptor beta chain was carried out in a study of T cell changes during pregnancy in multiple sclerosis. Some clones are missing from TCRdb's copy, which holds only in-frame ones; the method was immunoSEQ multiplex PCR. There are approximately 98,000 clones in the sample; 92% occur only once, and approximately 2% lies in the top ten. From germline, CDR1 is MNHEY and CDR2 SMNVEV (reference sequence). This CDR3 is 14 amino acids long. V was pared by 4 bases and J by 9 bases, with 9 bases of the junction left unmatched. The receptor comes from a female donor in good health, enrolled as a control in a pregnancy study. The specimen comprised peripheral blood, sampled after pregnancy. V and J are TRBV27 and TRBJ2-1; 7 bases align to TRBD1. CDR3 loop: CASSSRGRGGEQFF. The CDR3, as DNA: TGTGCCAGCAGTTCCAGGGGGAGAGGAGGTGAGCAGTTCTTC.